One and the same sample provided the 14 T cell receptor beta chains below, sequenced in a study of cytomegalovirus exposure and HLA in healthy donors (dated by TCRdb to the late 2010s). The library came from the immunoSEQ multiplex PCR assay. A mixture of 60 forward primers for TCR Vbeta segments and 13 reverse primers for TCR Jbeta segments was used in the multiplex PCR. Imported from immuneACCESS, the table was reduced by TCRdb to in-frame sequences with V and J called. These copies leave out some clones; in studies compared against another copy, an unresolved V gene accounts for under half, and the cause of the remainder is not known. The sample profile shows 90,000 to 120,000 clones; over 75% of them were found once. The top ten clones comprise approximately 4.2% of the sample. Material for sequencing was PBMCs. These receptors originate from a male donor in good health and CMV-seronegative.

The chain links TRBV7-8 to TRBJ2-5; the D gene is possibly TRBD2 (6 bases). From germline, CDR1 is SGHVS and CDR2 FQNEAQ. V shed 1 base and J shed 4 bases, with 16 bases lying between them. The CDR3 has 16 amino acids. The chain's CDR3 is CASSLVGGTRGETQYF. The CDR3 DNA reads as TGTGCCAGCAGCTTAGTTGGAGGGACTCGCGGAGAGACCCAGTACTTC.

The chain links TRBV25-1 to TRBJ2-2, with TRBD2 as a possible D gene (5 bases). Germline CDR1 is MGHDK and CDR2 is SYGVNS. This CDR3 contains 13 residues. V was shortened by 7 bases and J by 0 bases, with 6 bases between the two germline ends. The CDR3 protein is CASTRANTGELFF. The CDR3 region has the DNA TGTGCCAGCACGCGGGCGAACACCGGGGAGCTGTTTTTT.

This clone was seen a single time. The chain couples TRBV30 to TRBJ2-6; TRBD2 is a possible D gene (6 bases). The CDR3 extends over 14 amino acids. V was cut by 8 bases and J by 0 bases, with 11 bases left in between. Germline V gene sequence: CDR1 GTSNPN, CDR2 SVGIG (reference sequence). The CDR3 spells CAGEVASGANVLTF. CDR3 DNA: TGTGCCGGGGAGGTGGCCTCTGGGGCCAACGTCCTGACTTTC.

The CDR3 region is CASSLQGMYEQFF. The CDR3 nucleotides read TGTGCCAGCAGTCTACAGGGAATGTATGAGCAGTTCTTC. The rearrangement joins TRBV27 to TRBJ2-1; D possibly corresponds to TRBD1 (6 bases). V lost 5 bases and J 8 bases, leaving 13 bases between the germline ends. This CDR3 spans 13 amino acids. Germline CDR1 and CDR2: MNHEY and SMNVEV (reference sequence).

V gene TRBV7-6 combines with J gene TRBJ2-7; D is perhaps TRBD2 (5 bases). Germline V gene data show CDR1 as SGHVS and CDR2 as FNYEAQ. V was pared by 1 base and J by 5 bases, with 9 bases between. The CDR3 covers 13 residues. Written as DNA, the CDR3 is TGTGCCAGCAGCTTAGGTCAGAGGGACGAGCAGTACTTC. Protein: CASSLGQRDEQYF.

This clone came up once. The V gene is TRBV27, the J gene TRBJ1-2, with unresolved D. Trimming left V 7 bases short and J 4 bases short, with 13 bases between. Germline V gene data show CDR1 as MNHEY and CDR2 as SMNVEV (reference sequence). CDR3 length: 13 amino acids. The CDR3 nucleotides read TGTGCCAGCACGGGGAGAGGGAGCTATGGCTACACCTTC. Protein: CASTGRGSYGYTF.

This sequence joins TRBV18 and TRBJ2-5; possibly TRBD2 for D (6 bases). Trimming removed 5 bases at V and 4 bases at J, with 20 bases between. This CDR3 is built from 16 residues. In germline, CDR1 is KGHSH, CDR2 LQKENI. CDR3 loop: CASSAPSGSARETQYF. CDR3 DNA: TGTGCCAGCTCAGCCCCGTCCGGGAGCGCCCGAGAGACCCAGTACTTC. The whole variable domain, remainder taken from reference TRBV18 and TRBJ2-5, is NAGVMQNPRHLVRRRGQEARLRCSPMKGHSHVYWYRQLPEEGLKFMVYLQKENIIDESGMPKERFSAEFPKEGPSILRIQQVVRGDSAAYFCASSAPSGSARETQYFGPGTRLLVL.

The chain combines TRBV19 with TRBJ1-3; weak D call: TRBD1 (5 bases). The V end was cut by 5 bases, the J end by 4 bases, with 12 bases between. Germline values: CDR1 LNHDA, CDR2 SQIVND (reference sequence). There are 14 residues in the CDR3. The CDR3 spells CASSSHDSGNTIYF. The CDR3 DNA follows: TGTGCCAGTAGTTCTCATGACAGCGGAAACACCATATATTTT.

This rearrangement joins TRBV19 to TRBJ2-2; TRBD1 aligns across 10 bases. Looked up from germline, CDR1 is LNHDA and CDR2 is SQIVND (reference sequence). V was clipped by 2 bases and J by 4 bases; unmatched bases: 7. The CDR3 spans 17 residues. In DNA, the CDR3 is TGTGCCAGTAGTATACTCGGGACAGGGGTGCGCACCGGGGAGCTGTTTTTT. Its translation: CASSILGTGVRTGELFF.

As DNA, the CDR3 is TGTGCCAGCAGTCAGACGGAGGCCCCCTATGGCTACACCTTC. It is translated as CASSQTEAPYGYTF. The V gene is TRBV6-5, the J gene TRBJ1-2; no clear D. Germline loops: CDR1 MNHEY, CDR2 SVGAGI. V dropped 5 bases and J dropped 4 bases, with 14 bases sitting between them. The CDR3 runs 14 residues.

The genes are TRBV7-3 and TRBJ2-5; TRBD2 matches 8 bases. V shed 3 bases, J shed 4 bases, and the junction held 4 bases outside the gene matches. Looked up from germline, CDR1 is SGHTA and CDR2 is FQGTGA. The CDR3 runs to 14 residues. CDR3 nucleotide sequence: TGTGCCAGCAGCTTTAGCGGGACAACAGAGACCCAGTACTTC. This encodes CASSFSGTTETQYF.

This chain uses TRBV19 with TRBJ1-2, with D possibly being TRBD1 (5 bases). The germline V and J ends were trimmed by 3 bases and 5 bases, with 16 bases remaining between them. This CDR3 has 15 amino acids. Germline assignment: CDR1 LNHDA and CDR2 SQIVND (reference sequence). The CDR3 DNA is TGTGCCAGTAGTATTAATTTAGGGGCATCATATGGCTACACCTTC. Amino acids: CASSINLGASYGYTF. Variable domain in full (rest from reference TRBV19 and TRBJ1-2): DGGITQSPKYLFRKEGQNVTLSCEQNLNHDAMYWYRQDPGQGLRLIYYSQIVNDFQKGDIAEGYSVSREKKESFPLTVTSAQKNPTAFYLCASSINLGASYGYTFGSGTRLTVV.

The chain is built from TRBV7-9 and TRBJ2-7; 16 bases match TRBD2. The CDR3 consists of 18 residues. Per the germline V gene, CDR1 is SEHNR and CDR2 is FQNEAQ (reference sequence). V lost 5 bases and J lost 7; bases outside the gene matches: 14. CDR3 coding DNA: TGTGCCAGCAGCCCAGGGGGACTAGCGGGAGGGCGGGGTGGGGAGCAGTACTTC. It yields the protein CASSPGGLAGGRGGEQYF.

The gene calls are TRBV18 and TRBJ2-5; 13 bases map to TRBD2. This CDR3 is built from 17 residues. J lost 5 bases, V lost 3 bases, and 9 bases had no gene match. The germline V gene has CDR1 KGHSH and CDR2 LQKENI. The CDR3 coding sequence is TGTGCCAGCTCACCTCCCGGGACTAGCGGGATTGGGGAGACCCAGTACTTC. Its protein product is CASSPPGTSGIGETQYF.